These 10 T cell receptor beta chains were sequenced from one sample in a study of blood T cell repertoires in COVID-19. Assay used: immunoSEQ multiplex PCR; TCRdb lists only in-frame clones, some missing. The repertoire holds about 140,000 clones, with approximately 88% as singletons. Sequenced material: peripheral blood. The receptors shown here come from a human donor in a cohort sampled during active COVID-19.

The chain links TRBV10-3 to TRBJ1-1; D might be TRBD1 (6 bases). In germline, CDR1 is ENHRY, CDR2 SYGVKD. There are 13 residues in the CDR3. Trimming cost V 11 bases and J 3 bases, with 16 bases left between them. CDR3 bases: TGTGCCGGCCGGGGGGCGGGGGACACTGAAGCTTTCTTT. Its translation: CAGRGAGDTEAFF.

The V and J genes are TRBV11-2 and TRBJ2-7, with 7 bases aligning to TRBD2. CDR3 length equals 17 residues. Germline assignment: CDR1 SGHAT and CDR2 FQNNGV. Trimming cost V 0 bases and J 2 bases; bases outside gene matches: 10. The CDR3 loop reads CASSLERGAGRAYEQYF. CDR3 sequence (DNA): TGTGCCAGCAGCTTAGAAAGAGGAGCGGGGAGGGCCTACGAGCAGTACTTC.

The genes are TRBV19 and TRBJ1-6; 7 bases line up with TRBD1. CDR3 length: 13 amino acids. Germline values: CDR1 LNHDA, CDR2 SQIVND (reference sequence). Trimming removed 7 bases from V and 7 bases from J; junction bases left unmatched: 4. CDR3 region: CASKNRGNSPLHF. The DNA of the CDR3 is TGTGCCAGTAAGAACAGGGGCAATTCACCCCTCCACTTT.

J is TRBJ2-2 and V is TRBV28; 7 nucleotides agree with TRBD1. The germline CDR1 and CDR2 sequences are MDHEN and SYDVKM. This CDR3 region has 15 residues. With V trimmed by 6 bases and J by 1 base, 5 bases remained unmatched. CDR3 amino acids: CASRTGSLNTGELFF. The CDR3 DNA sequence: TGTGCCAGCAGGACAGGGTCCTTGAACACCGGGGAGCTGTTTTTT.

The chain has TRBV7-3 and TRBJ2-1; 12 nucleotides agree with TRBD2. Germline V gives CDR1 SGHTA, CDR2 FQGTGA. V shed 4 bases and J 7 bases; nucleotides not matched to a gene: 5. The CDR3 contains 15 residues. The CDR3 DNA reads TGTGCCAGCAGCTCTCTAGCGGGGGGGATAAATGAGCAGTTCTTC. Encoded protein: CASSSLAGGINEQFF.

The chain combines TRBV5-4 with TRBJ2-7; TRBD1 agrees at 10 bases. Germline V lookup: CDR1 SGHNT, CDR2 YYREEE (reference sequence). V trimming: 4 bases; J trimming: 2 bases; junction bases outside the gene matches: 3. The CDR3 totals 14 residues. CDR3: CASSHGTGAYEQYF. The CDR3 coding sequence is TGTGCCAGCAGCCACGGGACAGGGGCCTACGAGCAGTACTTC.

This clone was seen only once. This chain links TRBV4-2 with TRBJ1-2, with TRBD1 matching 10 bases. CDR1 is LGHNA and CDR2 is YNFKEQ in the germline V gene. The CDR3 totals 14 residues. Germline trimming cut 3 bases from V and 7 bases from J; bases unmatched to any gene: 5. CDR3 bases: TGTGCCAGCAGCCATGGACAGGGGGACGGTGGCTACACCTTC. Translation: CASSHGQGDGGYTF.

The rearrangement links TRBV11-2 to TRBJ2-3; D is undetermined. CDR1 and CDR2 from the germline V gene are SGHAT and FQNNGV. The CDR3 covers 12 residues. The ends were cut back, 5 bases at V and 2 bases at J, with 5 bases in the middle. The DNA of the CDR3 is TGTGCCAGCAGCCCATTCACAGATACGCAGTATTTT. Translated: CASSPFTDTQYF.

CDR3: CASSIGGGGQIYGYTF. DNA for the CDR3: TGTGCCAGTAGTATAGGCGGGGGTGGACAGATCTATGGCTACACCTTC. The chain carries TRBV19 and TRBJ1-2; D is perhaps TRBD1 (6 bases). V was pared by 1 base and J by 4 bases, with 16 bases between. CDR1 is LNHDA, CDR2 SQIVND, per germline (reference sequence). The CDR3 is made up of 16 amino acids.

The genes are TRBV6-6 and TRBJ2-7, with D tentatively TRBD1 (6 bases). There are 14 residues in the CDR3. Trimming took off 8 bases at V and 0 bases at J, with 14 bases between the two ends. Germline CDR1 is MNHNY and CDR2 is SVGAGI (reference sequence). The CDR3 sequence: CASGQGSPSYEQYF. The CDR3, as DNA: TGTGCCAGCGGTCAGGGGTCCCCCTCCTACGAGCAGTACTTC.